These 13 T cell receptor beta chains came from one sample sequenced in a study of blood T cell repertoires in COVID-19. Method: immunoSEQ multiplex PCR; TCRdb's copy keeps in-frame clones and lacks some. This sample yields about 75,000 clones, of which roughly 87% are seen a single time; less than 7% belongs to the top ten. Sequencing was carried out using peripheral blood. Receptor source: a woman aged 45-59 years with acute or convalescent COVID-19.

The gene calls are TRBV2 and TRBJ1-1, with D tentatively TRBD1 (6 bases). V was clipped by 9 bases and J by 10 bases, with 18 bases between them. Per germline, CDR1 SNHLY and CDR2 FYNNEI. The CDR3 totals 12 residues. CDR3 sequence reads: CARTQGEIRAFF. The CDR3 DNA sequence: TGTGCCAGGACACAGGGAGAGATAAGAGCTTTCTTT.

The gene calls are TRBV3-1 (or the pseudogene TRBV3-2) and TRBJ1-3; no clear D gene. CDR1 is LGHDT and CDR2 is YNNKEL in the germline V gene (reference sequence). This CDR3 has 16 amino acids. V lost 4 bases and J 3 bases, leaving 16 bases between the germline ends. Written as DNA, the CDR3 is TGTGCCAGCAGCCGGATCCTGAGGTCGGGTGGAAACACCATATATTTT. The encoded protein is CASSRILRSGGNTIYF.

The V gene is TRBV6-6, the J gene TRBJ2-1; 7 bases are shared with TRBD1. The CDR3 has 20 amino acids. V shed 6 bases, J shed 0 bases, and the junction held 20 bases outside the gene matches. Germline CDR1 reads MNHNY; CDR2 reads SVGAGI (reference sequence). CDR3 loop: CASSPRTGGWASFSYNEQFF. The CDR3 DNA reads as TGTGCCAGCAGCCCCCGGACAGGAGGTTGGGCTTCGTTCTCCTACAATGAGCAGTTCTTC.

The chain recombines TRBV6-2 or TRBV6-3 with TRBJ2-1; unclear D gene. The CDR3 covers 11 residues. Trimming stripped 6 bases from V and 10 bases from J, with 10 bases between. The germline CDR1 and CDR2 sequences are MNHEY and SVGEGT. The CDR3 region has the DNA TGTGCCAGCAGCCCATATCGGGAGCAGTTCTTC. This gives the protein CASSPYREQFF.

This chain uses TRBV12-3 or TRBV12-4 with TRBJ2-7; 8 bases are a match to TRBD1. The V gene end was trimmed by 1 base and the J gene end by 9 bases; junction bases not matched to a gene: 5. This CDR3 is built from 13 residues. The DNA of the CDR3 is TGTGCCAGCAGTTTAGATCGCGGGACAGGGCAGTACTTC. Encoded protein: CASSLDRGTGQYF.

The J gene is TRBJ1-1, the V gene TRBV5-1, with 10 bases matching TRBD1. Germline lookup yields CDR1 SGHRS and CDR2 YFSETQ. J was trimmed by 3 bases and V by 5 bases; bases with no gene match: 7. This CDR3 has 15 residues. The chain's CDR3 is CASRRAGTGDTEAFF. CDR3 in DNA: TGCGCCAGCAGAAGAGCCGGGACAGGGGACACTGAAGCTTTCTTT.

This chain links TRBV5-6 with TRBJ2-7; 10 nucleotides agree with TRBD1. The CDR3 has 15 amino acids. Germline V lookup: CDR1 SGHDT, CDR2 YYEEEE. Trimming removed 3 bases from V and 0 bases from J; junction bases left unmatched: 3. The CDR3 DNA sequence: TGTGCCAGCAGCTGGGACAGGGGAAGCTCCTACGAGCAGTACTTC. Its protein is CASSWDRGSSYEQYF.

This clone showed up just a few times. The CDR3 sequence is CASRNPRGRGYGYTF. Written as DNA, the CDR3 is TGTGCCAGCAGAAACCCCCGGGGGAGAGGCTATGGCTACACCTTC. The chain couples TRBV6-5 to TRBJ1-2; D is perhaps TRBD1 (5 bases). Germline V gives CDR1 MNHEY, CDR2 SVGAGI. CDR3 length: 15 residues. V lost 6 bases and J lost 4, with 18 bases in between.

The rearrangement joins TRBV14 to TRBJ2-3; 7 bases line up with TRBD1. Per the germline V gene, CDR1 is SGHDN and CDR2 is FVKESK. V gave up 4 bases and J gave up 4 bases; unmatched junction bases: 8. The CDR3 is made up of 15 amino acids. CDR3 nucleotides: TGTGCCAGCAGCCGACAGGGCCGGATCCCAGATACGCAGTATTTT. Translating gives CASSRQGRIPDTQYF. Variable domain in full (rest from reference TRBV14 and TRBJ2-3): EAGVTQFPSHSVIEKGQTVTLRCDPISGHDNLYWYRRVMGKEIKFLLHFVKESKQDESGMPNNRFLAERTGGTYSTLKVQPAELEDSGVYFCASSRQGRIPDTQYFGPGTRLTVL.

V and J are TRBV6-2 or TRBV6-3 and TRBJ1-4, with a weak D call TRBD1 (6 bases). This CDR3 has 15 residues. V was clipped by 0 bases and J by 8 bases, with 13 bases between them. Germline V gene data show CDR1 as MNHEY and CDR2 as SVGEGT. CDR3 bases: TGTGCCAGCAGTTACTCGAGAAGGGGGATCGAAAAACTGTTTTTT. This gives the protein CASSYSRRGIEKLFF.

The chain is built from TRBV30 and TRBJ1-3; no clear D gene. Germline-derived CDR1 and CDR2 are GTSNPN and SVGIG (reference sequence). The ends were cut back, 3 bases at V and 0 bases at J, with 9 bases in the middle. The CDR3 has 14 residues. CDR3 in amino acids: CAWSSTFSGNTIYF. The DNA for the CDR3 is TGTGCCTGGAGCTCGACATTCTCTGGAAACACCATATATTTT.

The rearrangement uses TRBV6-1 and TRBJ1-1; D is ambiguous. The V and J ends lost 2 bases and 8 bases respectively, with 18 bases between them. CDR1 and CDR2 (germline): MNHNS, SASEGT. This CDR3 region has 15 residues. DNA for the CDR3: TGTGCCAGCAGTGAACTTGATCGTCTAGATAAGGAAGCTTTCTTT. Protein sequence: CASSELDRLDKEAFF.

V gene TRBV28 combines with J gene TRBJ1-4, with a possible D match to TRBD1 (6 bases). Germline V gene sequence: CDR1 MDHEN, CDR2 SYDVKM. This CDR3 spans 13 amino acids. Trimming removed 6 bases at V and 3 bases at J, with 8 bases between. CDR3 in DNA: TGTGCCAGCAGGGGGGGGCCTAATGAAAAACTGTTTTTT. It translates to CASRGGPNEKLFF.